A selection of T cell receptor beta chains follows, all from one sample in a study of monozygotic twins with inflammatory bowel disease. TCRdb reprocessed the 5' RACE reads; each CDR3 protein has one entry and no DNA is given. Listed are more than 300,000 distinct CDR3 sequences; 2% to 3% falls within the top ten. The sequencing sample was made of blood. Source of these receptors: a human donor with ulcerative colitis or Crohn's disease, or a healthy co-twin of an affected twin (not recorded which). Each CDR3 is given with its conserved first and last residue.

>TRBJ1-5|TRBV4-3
CASSQDISSFNQPQHF
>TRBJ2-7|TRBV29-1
CSVVGQGYEQYF
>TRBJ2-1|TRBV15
CATSSVLGEQFF
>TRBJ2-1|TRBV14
CASRSSGGVSYNEQFF
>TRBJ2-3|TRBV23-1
CASSQSGGRADTQYF
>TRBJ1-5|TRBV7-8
CASSSTGTGERAQHF
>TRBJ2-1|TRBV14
CASSPTLGRQTGGVGNEQFF
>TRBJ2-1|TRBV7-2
CASSSYLDNEQFF
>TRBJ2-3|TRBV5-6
CASSLEQDTQYF
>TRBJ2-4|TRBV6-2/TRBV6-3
CASSYPTGEFVKNIQYF
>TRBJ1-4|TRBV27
CASSLMAAFNEKLFF
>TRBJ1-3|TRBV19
CASRNLGQAVSGNTIYF
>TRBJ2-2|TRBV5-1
CASSLQGSNTGELFF
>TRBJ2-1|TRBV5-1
CASSLWGTGAGYNEQFF
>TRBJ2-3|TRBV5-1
CASSLAPVGGFFRTDTQYF
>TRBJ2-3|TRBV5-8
CASSLGTGAISTDTQYF
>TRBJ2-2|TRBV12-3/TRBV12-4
CASRTGQGRTGELFF
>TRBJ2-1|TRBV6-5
CASSYRQGRVSYNEQFF
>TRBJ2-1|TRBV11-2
CASSLRSRGTLYDNEQFF
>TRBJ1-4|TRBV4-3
CASSQAGSEESSEKLFF
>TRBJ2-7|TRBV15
CATSRDTGVSEQYF
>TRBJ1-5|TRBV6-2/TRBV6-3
CATRGRQGGNQPQHF
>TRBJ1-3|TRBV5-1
CASSYDASSQYSGNTIYF
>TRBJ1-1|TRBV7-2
CASSFRDNSNTEAFF
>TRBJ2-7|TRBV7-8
CASSLAGTATYEQYF
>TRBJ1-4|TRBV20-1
CSAKRRGTNEKLFF
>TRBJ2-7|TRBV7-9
CASRPLVREQYF
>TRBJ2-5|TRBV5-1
CASSSFTGAQETQYF
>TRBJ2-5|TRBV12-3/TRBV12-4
CASRQTSGVPETQYF
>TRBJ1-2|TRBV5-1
CASSLVTYQTGSEEF
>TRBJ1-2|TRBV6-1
CASSASGTGNYGYTF
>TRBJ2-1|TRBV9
CASSSQVGAYNEQFF
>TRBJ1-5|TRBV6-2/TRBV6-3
CASSYSGPGRDLNQPQHF
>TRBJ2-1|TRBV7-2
CASSRLNNEQFF
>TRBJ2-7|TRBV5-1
CASSLRRTGDEQYF
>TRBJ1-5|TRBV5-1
CASSFGPAQPQHF
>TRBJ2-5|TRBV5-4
CASSTQTGRETQYF
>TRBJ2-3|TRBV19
CASKKTRATDTQYF
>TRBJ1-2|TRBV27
CASSFTGSNYGYTF
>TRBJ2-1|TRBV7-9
CASSLRQGAYNEQFF
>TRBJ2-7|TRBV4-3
CASSQDTRAGQGAKGEQYF
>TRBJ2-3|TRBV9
CASSVARGGLTDTQYF
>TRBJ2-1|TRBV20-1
CSAREVGTRGDNEQFF
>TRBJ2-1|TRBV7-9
CASSSGITQFF
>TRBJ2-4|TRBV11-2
CASSLVGDRTGTLNIQYF
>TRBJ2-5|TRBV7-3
CASSLTSSGEETQYF
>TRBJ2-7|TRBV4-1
CASSQYDRGSYEQYF
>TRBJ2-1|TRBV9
CASSPWFRQGYNEQFF
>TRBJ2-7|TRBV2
CASSKQGYEQYF
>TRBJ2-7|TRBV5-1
CASSPAGVTYEQYF
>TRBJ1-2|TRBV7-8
CASSLGARRASGYGYTF
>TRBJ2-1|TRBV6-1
CASGSTGLPPNEQFF
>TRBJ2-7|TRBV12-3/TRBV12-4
CASSLGVAHYEQYF
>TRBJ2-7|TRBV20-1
CSAGIGGPSYEQYF